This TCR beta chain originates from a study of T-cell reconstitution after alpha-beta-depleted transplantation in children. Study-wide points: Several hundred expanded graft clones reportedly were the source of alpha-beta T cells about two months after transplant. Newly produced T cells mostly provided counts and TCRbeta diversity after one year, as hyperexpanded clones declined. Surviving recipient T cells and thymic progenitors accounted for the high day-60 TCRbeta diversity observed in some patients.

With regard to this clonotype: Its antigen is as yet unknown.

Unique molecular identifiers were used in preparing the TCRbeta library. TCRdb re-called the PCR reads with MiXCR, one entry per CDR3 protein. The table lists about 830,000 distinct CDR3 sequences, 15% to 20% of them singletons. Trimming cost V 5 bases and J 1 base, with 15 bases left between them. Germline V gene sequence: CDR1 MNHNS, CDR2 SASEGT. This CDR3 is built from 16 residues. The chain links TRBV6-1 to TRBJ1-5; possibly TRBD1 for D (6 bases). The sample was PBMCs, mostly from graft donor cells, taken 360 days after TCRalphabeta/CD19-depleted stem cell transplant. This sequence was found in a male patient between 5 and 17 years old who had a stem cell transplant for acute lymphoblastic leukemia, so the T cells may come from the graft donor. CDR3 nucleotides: TGTGCCAGCAGTAGGACAGCACTAGCCAGCAATCAGCCCCAGCATTTT. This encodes CASSRTALASNQPQHF.